A selection of T cell receptor beta chains follows, all from one sample in a study of blood T cell repertoires in COVID-19. The method was immunoSEQ multiplex PCR; TCRdb's version includes in-frame clones alone and lacks a portion of them. This table has about 400,000 clones, approximately 84% appearing once. Sequences were obtained from PBMCs or T cells enriched from blood (not recorded which). These receptors originate from a woman in her twenties or thirties who had recovered from COVID-19. Each CDR3 is given with its conserved first and last residue. A D gene is named only where the DNA matches it firmly. Clone size is not always given. Where it is, it says once, few, many or a class for expanded clones.

>TRBJ1-2|12|TRBV30|.|.
TGTGCCTGGAACAGGGAGGGTTATGGCTACACCTTC
CAWNREGYGYTF
>TRBJ1-4|20|TRBV19|TRBD1|.
TGTGCCAGTAGTGCCTCCGGGACAGGGGGCCGATATCTAATGGATGAAAAACTGTTTTTT
CASSASGTGGRYLMDEKLFF
>TRBJ1-1|11|TRBV19|.|.
TGTGCCAGTAGACGGGTGACTGAAGCTTTCTTT
CASRRVTEAFF
>TRBJ1-2|13|TRBV2|TRBD1|.
TGTGCCAGCAGGTCCCGGGACAGGTCACCGGGCACCTTC
CASRSRDRSPGTF
>TRBJ2-7|15|TRBV27|TRBD1|.
TGTGCCAGCAGTCAAGGCGGGACAGGTTGGGTTGAGCAGTACTTC
CASSQGGTGWVEQYF
>TRBJ2-7|15|TRBV5-6|TRBD2|.
TGTGCCAGTATTCAGCAGGGACTAGCGGGAGAAAAGCAGTACTTC
CASIQQGLAGEKQYF
>TRBJ1-2|13|TRBV29-1|.|.
TGCAGCGTTGAAGTTAGGGGTAACTATGGCTACACCTTC
CSVEVRGNYGYTF
>TRBJ1-1|14|TRBV5-1|TRBD1|.
TGCGCCAGCAGCACCGGGACAGCGAGCGCTGAAGCTTTCTTT
CASSTGTASAEAFF
>TRBJ1-5|16|TRBV7-9|TRBD1|.
TGTGCCAGCAGCTTTGAAGGACAGGGGACCAATCAGCCCCAGCATTTT
CASSFEGQGTNQPQHF
>TRBJ1-6|16|TRBV27|.|.
TGTGCCAGCAGCATACTCTCGGGGGGCGGTAATTCACCCCTCCACTTT
CASSILSGGGNSPLHF
>TRBJ1-1|14|TRBV5-1|TRBD1|.
TGCGCCAGCAGCTTGGCCGGGACAGCCACTGAAGCTTTCTTT
CASSLAGTATEAFF
>TRBJ1-1|15|TRBV30|.|.
TGTGCCTGGAGTGTCGAAAGGGGCATGAACACTGAAGCTTTCTTT
CAWSVERGMNTEAFF
>TRBJ1-1|16|TRBV5-1|TRBD1|once
TGCGCCAGCAGCTTGGCGACAGGGGCAATTGGCACTGAAGCTTTCTTT
CASSLATGAIGTEAFF
>TRBJ1-2|16|TRBV2|.|.
TGTGCCAGCAGTGAAGCGTCCACAGGGAATAACTATGGCTACACCTTC
CASSEASTGNNYGYTF
>TRBJ2-3|14|TRBV2|.|.
TGTGCCAGCAGCTCCGGACTTAGCACAGATACGCAGTATTTT
CASSSGLSTDTQYF
>TRBJ2-7|13|TRBV18|TRBD1|.
TGTGCCAGCTCACCGCAGGACAGGGACGAGCAGTACTTC
CASSPQDRDEQYF
>TRBJ2-5|15|TRBV5-4|TRBD2|.
TGTGCCAGCAGCGTCAAGCGGGGGGCCCAAGAGACCCAGTACTTC
CASSVKRGAQETQYF
>TRBJ2-1|13|TRBV15|.|.
TGTGCCACCAGCCGAGGGGGGCAGAATGAGCAGTTCTTC
CATSRGGQNEQFF
>TRBJ2-1|15|TRBV19|TRBD1|.
TGTGCCAGTAGTTTCCGGGGACAGCCCTACAATGAGCAGTTCTTC
CASSFRGQPYNEQFF
>TRBJ2-1|16|TRBV7-9|TRBD1|.
TGTGCCAGCAGCTGGACAGGAGTTCACCCCTACAATGAGCAGTTCTTC
CASSWTGVHPYNEQFF
>TRBJ1-1|11|TRBV12-3/TRBV12-4|.|.
TGTGCCAGCAGCAGAGGTCAACAAGCTTTCTTT
CASSRGQQAFF
>TRBJ2-1|16|TRBV28|.|.
TGTGCCAGCCGATCGCTGGGGGCAGGAAAGGGTAATGAGCAGTTCTTC
CASRSLGAGKGNEQFF
>TRBJ1-1|13|TRBV6-5|.|few
TGTGCCAGCAGTTACGCAGGAAACACTGAAGCTTTCTTT
CASSYAGNTEAFF
>TRBJ1-2|15|TRBV5-1|.|.
TGCGCCAGCAGCTTGGGACAGTTGCTGATCGATGGCTACACCTTC
CASSLGQLLIDGYTF
>TRBJ2-1|16|TRBV2|TRBD2|.
TGTGCCAGCAGGGCGGGACTAGCTGGGTCCTACAATGAGCAGTTCTTC
CASRAGLAGSYNEQFF
>TRBJ1-1|13|TRBV27|TRBD1|.
TGTGCCAGCAGACCCCAGACAGGGCCTGAAGCTTTCTTT
CASRPQTGPEAFF
>TRBJ1-2|16|TRBV3-1/TRBV3-2|TRBD1|.
TGTGCCAGCAGTCCCACAGGGGCCGCCGGGGGCGATGGCTACACCTTC
CASSPTGAAGGDGYTF
>TRBJ2-6|17|TRBV6-6|TRBD1|.
TGTGCCAGCAGTCGGGACAGGGTTTTAGCTGGGGCCAACGTCCTGACTTTC
CASSRDRVLAGANVLTF
>TRBJ1-4|14|TRBV11-2|.|.
TGTGCCAGCAGCTTAAGAGGGAGGGATGAAAAACTGTTTTTT
CASSLRGRDEKLFF
>TRBJ2-6|16|TRBV3-1/TRBV3-2|TRBD2|.
TGTGCCAGCAGCCAGGGCGGGAGCTCTGGGGCCAACGTCCTGACTTTC
CASSQGGSSGANVLTF
>TRBJ1-5|14|TRBV2|.|.
TGTGCCAGCAGCGATACGACAGCTAATCAGCCCCAGCATTTT
CASSDTTANQPQHF
>TRBJ1-1|13|TRBV5-5|.|few
TGTGCCAGCAGCTTTCCCCATAACACTGAAGCTTTCTTT
CASSFPHNTEAFF
>TRBJ1-2|16|TRBV5-6|TRBD1|.
TGTGCCAGCAGCCAGGACAGGGGGCAGTCTAACTATGGCTACACCTTC
CASSQDRGQSNYGYTF
>TRBJ1-6|16|TRBV6-2/TRBV6-3|TRBD1|.
TGTGCCAGCAGCTCTCCCGTGGGGACAGGTAATTCACCCCTCCACTTT
CASSSPVGTGNSPLHF
>TRBJ1-1|12|TRBV12-3/TRBV12-4|.|few
TGTGCCAGCAGCCAACAGGGTTTGATATCTTTCTTT
CASSQQGLISFF
>TRBJ2-3|17|TRBV27|TRBD2|.
TGTGCCAGCAGTTTAAATCACGCGGGGGACCTCACAGATACGCAGTATTTT
CASSLNHAGDLTDTQYF
>TRBJ2-7|16|TRBV14|TRBD2|.
TGTGCCAGCAGCCAGGGTAGCGGGAGAGGTTCCTACGAGCAGTACTTC
CASSQGSGRGSYEQYF
>TRBJ2-3|15|TRBV5-4|.|.
TGTGCCAGCAGCTTGGCGGGAGTATCCACAGATACGCAGTATTTT
CASSLAGVSTDTQYF
>TRBJ2-7|12|TRBV10-2|.|.
TGCGCCAGCAGTCCCAGATACGACGAGCAGTACTTC
CASSPRYDEQYF
>TRBJ2-7|16|TRBV4-1|TRBD2|.
TGCGCCAGCAGCCAAGATACTAGCGGGGGGGCGTACGAGCAGTACTTC
CASSQDTSGGAYEQYF
>TRBJ1-1|15|TRBV6-1|.|.
TGTGCCAGCAGTGACGCGAGGAGATCGAACACTGAAGCTTTCTTT
CASSDARRSNTEAFF
>TRBJ2-3|15|TRBV5-1|TRBD2|.
TGCGCCAGCTCAACTAGCGGGAGTTCGGTAGATACGCAGTATTTT
CASSTSGSSVDTQYF
>TRBJ1-2|17|TRBV5-8|TRBD1|.
TGTGCCAGCAGCTTGCCCGGACAGGGGACGTCTAACTATGGCTACACCTTC
CASSLPGQGTSNYGYTF
>TRBJ2-3|18|TRBV11-2|TRBD2|.
TGTGCCAGCAGCTTAGCGGGACTAGCGGTACCTAGCACAGATACGCAGTATTTT
CASSLAGLAVPSTDTQYF
>TRBJ2-5|13|TRBV13|.|.
TGTGCCAGCAGCTGGGACTTCCAAGAGACCCAGTACTTC
CASSWDFQETQYF
>TRBJ1-2|16|TRBV7-2|TRBD1|once
TGTGCCAGCAGCTGGGACGTGGACAGGGGAGACTATGGCTACACCTTC
CASSWDVDRGDYGYTF
>TRBJ2-2|16|TRBV7-9|TRBD1|.
TGTGCCAGCAGCTCACGACAGGGGGCGAACACCGGGGAGCTGTTTTTT
CASSSRQGANTGELFF
>TRBJ2-7|13|TRBV28|.|.
TGTGCCAGCAGGGCAGGAGGAGGATACGAGCAGTACTTC
CASRAGGGYEQYF
>TRBJ1-6|14|TRBV28|TRBD1|.
TGTGCCAGCGAAAGGACAGGACGCAATTCACCCCTCCACTTT
CASERTGRNSPLHF